This entry features one T cell receptor (beta chain) sequence. Per the authors' pipeline: Using reference gene primer amplification, nucleated cell counts were estimated. Profiling relied on immunoSEQ multiplex PCR, and the TCRdb table lists in-frame clones only, not all of them. V and J calls and clone size are as listed in that table; D and trimming were resolved from the DNA. The table includes hundreds of thousands of clones, 80% to 90% detected once. This record belongs to a study of blood T cell repertoires in COVID-19. Across the study: COVID-19 samples from acute and convalescent phases originated in the United States, Italy and Spain. Sample material is recorded as cDNA or gDNA derived from T cells, B-cell-depleted T cells, or PBMCs.

This CDR3 region has 15 residues. Germline loops: CDR1 SEHNR, CDR2 FQNEAQ (reference sequence). Trimming at V came to 5 bases and at J to 4 bases, leaving 7 bases not matched to a gene. The rearrangement joins TRBV7-9 to TRBJ1-2; 10 positions agree with TRBD1. The clonotype originates from a woman in her 70s with acute or convalescent COVID-19. Material for sequencing was peripheral blood. CDR3 in DNA: TGTGCCAGCAGCACGCTGACAGGGGGCGGCTATGGCTACACCTTC. Protein product: CASSTLTGGGYGYTF.